The 11 T cell receptor beta chains listed next were all sequenced from one sample in a study of shared clonotypes between healthy human individuals. The method was immunoSEQ multiplex PCR; TCRdb's version includes in-frame clones alone and lacks a portion of them. The sample carries around 1.6 million clones, around 98% recorded once. The sequencing sample was made of naive CD4+ T cells sorted from blood. Documented subset: CD45RA+ positively selected. The receptors shown here come from a man aged 30-40 years in good health.

The chain couples TRBV5-6 to TRBJ2-7; 9 positions agree with TRBD1. Germline CDR1 is SGHDT and CDR2 is YYEEEE. The CDR3 is 14 residues long. Germline trimming cut 0 bases from V and 9 bases from J; bases unmatched to any gene: 7. The CDR3 DNA sequence: TGTGCCAGCAGCTTGGGACAGGGGGTCGACCCGCAGTACTTC. This sequence encodes CASSLGQGVDPQYF.

CDR3 region: CASSQPPRAGIQTQYF. DNA of the CDR3: TGCGCCAGCAGCCAACCCCCGAGGGCTGGGATACAGACCCAGTACTTC. The rearrangement joins TRBV4-1 to TRBJ2-5; D is perhaps TRBD2 (5 bases). The CDR3 sequence is 16 residues long. The V and J ends lost 2 bases and 6 bases respectively, with 19 bases between them. CDR1 and CDR2 from the germline V gene are MGHRA and YSYEKL.

The chain couples TRBV11-2 to TRBJ2-1, with 10 positions matching TRBD2. Germline assignment: CDR1 SGHAT and CDR2 FQNNGV. The V and J ends lost 4 bases and 3 bases, in that order; junction bases with no gene match: 12. This CDR3 spans 18 amino acids. Here the CDR3 DNA reads TGTGCCAGCAGCTCCCTACCCCGGACTAGCGGCTTCTACAATGAGCAGTTCTTC. Its translation is CASSSLPRTSGFYNEQFF.

A remark on this clone: Other DNA sequences in this sample translate to the same CDR3. CDR3 sequence: CASRRRVQETQYF. The CDR3 DNA sequence: TGTGCCAGCAGACGGAGGGTCCAAGAGACCCAGTACTTC. The chain uses TRBV6-5 and TRBJ2-5; D possibly corresponds to TRBD2 (6 bases). Per the germline V gene, CDR1 is MNHEY and CDR2 is SVGAGI. Trimming cost V 6 bases and J 1 base, with 9 bases left between them. The CDR3 is made up of 13 amino acids.

V usage is TRBV7-9 and J usage is TRBJ2-3; D not resolved. The CDR3 is made up of 13 amino acids. V was shortened by 0 bases and J by 6 bases, with 7 bases between the two germline ends. The germline CDR1 and CDR2 sequences are SEHNR and FQNEAQ (reference sequence). The CDR3 sequence: CASSLAATDTQYF. The CDR3 DNA reads TGTGCCAGCAGCTTAGCTGCCACCGATACGCAGTATTTT.

The sample holds one count of this clone. J is TRBJ2-6 and V is TRBV6-6; D is possibly TRBD1 (6 bases). The CDR3 extends over 16 amino acids. The germline V and J ends were trimmed by 5 bases and 4 bases, with 15 bases remaining between them. From germline, CDR1 is MNHNY and CDR2 SVGAGI (reference sequence). The CDR3 DNA follows: TGTGCCAGCAGTCACCGGACAGTATCCGGGGCCAACGTCCTGACTTTC. Amino acids: CASSHRTVSGANVLTF.

As DNA, the CDR3 is TGTGCCAGCAGTTCCCCCGGGGCTTATTACGAGCAGTACTTC. The encoded protein is CASSSPGAYYEQYF. The V and J genes are TRBV28 and TRBJ2-7, with D perhaps being TRBD1 or TRBD2 (5 bases each). From germline, CDR1 is MDHEN and CDR2 SYDVKM. CDR3 size: 14 residues. V was clipped by 4 bases and J by 4 bases, with 14 bases between them.

Comments on this clone: Distinct nucleotide sequences in the sample also encode this CDR3. V and J are TRBV9 and TRBJ2-3; TRBD1 is a possible D gene (5 bases). Germline CDR1 reads SGDLS; CDR2 reads YYNGEE. V lost 2 bases and J 1 base, leaving 8 bases between the germline ends. This CDR3 region has 14 residues. CDR3 sequence (DNA): TGTGCCAGCAGCGTGGGGCTAGGCACAGATACGCAGTATTTT. It specifies CASSVGLGTDTQYF.

J is TRBJ2-1 and V is TRBV4-1; no definite D call. Germline V lookup: CDR1 MGHRA, CDR2 YSYEKL. The CDR3 sequence is 14 residues long. With 1 base removed from V and 2 bases from J, the gap between germline ends came to 6 bases. The CDR3 sequence is CASSQGPAYNEQFF. The CDR3 DNA is TGCGCCAGCAGCCAAGGGCCCGCCTACAATGAGCAGTTCTTC.

The gene calls are TRBV19 and TRBJ1-5; TRBD1 might be the D (5 bases). CDR1 and CDR2 from the germline V gene are LNHDA and SQIVND (reference sequence). V was pared by 0 bases and J by 4 bases, with 16 bases between. The CDR3 is made up of 17 amino acids. The CDR3 region has the DNA TGTGCCAGTAGTATAGATCTCGCGGGGACCCCAAATCAGCCCCAGCATTTT. Translated: CASSIDLAGTPNQPQHF.

A single count supports this clone. The chain couples TRBV5-1 to TRBJ1-2; D is unresolved. Germline CDR1 SGHRS, CDR2 YFSETQ. This CDR3 is 14 amino acids long. Trimming took 0 bases from V and 2 from J, leaving 8 bases between them. The CDR3 loop reads CASSLAQDNYGYTF. The CDR3 region has the DNA TGCGCCAGCAGCTTGGCTCAGGACAACTATGGCTACACCTTC.